This TCR beta chain was sequenced during a study of blood T cell repertoires in COVID-19. Study context: Specimens from acute and convalescent COVID-19 originated in the United States, Italy and Spain.

Clones were read by immunoSEQ multiplex PCR, and TCRdb kept only the in-frame ones, dropping some. The sample yields roughly 76,000 clones, roughly three quarters seen once. The sequence was collected from a man aged 65-85 years with acute or convalescent COVID-19. The sequenced material came from peripheral blood.

The CDR3 DNA is TGTGCCACCAGCCCTAGACTAGCGGGTTTCACCGGGGAGCTGTTTTTT. Translating gives CATSPRLAGFTGELFF. The chain recombines TRBV15 with TRBJ2-2; 10 bases agree with TRBD2. The CDR3 is 16 amino acids. CDR1 is LNHNV, CDR2 YYDKDF, per germline (reference sequence). V gave up 5 bases and J gave up 4 bases; unmatched junction bases: 7.